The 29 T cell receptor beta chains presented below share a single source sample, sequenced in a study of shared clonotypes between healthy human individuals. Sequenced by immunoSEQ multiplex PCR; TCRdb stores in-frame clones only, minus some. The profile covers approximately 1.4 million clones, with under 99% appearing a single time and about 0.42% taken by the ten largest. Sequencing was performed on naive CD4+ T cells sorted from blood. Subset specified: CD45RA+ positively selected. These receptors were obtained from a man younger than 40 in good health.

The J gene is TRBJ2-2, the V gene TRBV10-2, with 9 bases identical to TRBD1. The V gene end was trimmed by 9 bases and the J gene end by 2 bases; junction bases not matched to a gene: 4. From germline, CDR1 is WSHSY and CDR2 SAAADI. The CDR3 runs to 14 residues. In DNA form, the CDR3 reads TGCGCCAGGCGACAGGGGGGTAACACCGGGGAGCTGTTTTTT. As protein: CARRQGGNTGELFF.

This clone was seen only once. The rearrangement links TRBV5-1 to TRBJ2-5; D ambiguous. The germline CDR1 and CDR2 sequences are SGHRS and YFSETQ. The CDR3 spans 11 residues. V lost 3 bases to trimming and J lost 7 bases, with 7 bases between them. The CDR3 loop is CASSSSGTQYF. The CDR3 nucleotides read TGCGCCAGCAGCTCCTCGGGGACCCAGTACTTC. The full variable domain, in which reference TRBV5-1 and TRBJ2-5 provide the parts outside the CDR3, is KAGVTQTPRYLIKTRGQQVTLSCSPISGHRSVSWYQQTPGQGLQFLFEYFSETQRNKGNFPGRFSGRQFSNSRSEMNVSTLELGDSALYLCASSSSGTQYFGPGTRLLVL.

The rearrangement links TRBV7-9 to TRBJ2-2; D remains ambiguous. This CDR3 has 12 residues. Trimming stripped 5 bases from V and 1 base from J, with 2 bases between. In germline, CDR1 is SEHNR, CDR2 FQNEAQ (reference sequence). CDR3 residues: CASSVNTGELFF. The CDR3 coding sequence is TGTGCCAGCAGCGTGAACACCGGGGAGCTGTTTTTT.

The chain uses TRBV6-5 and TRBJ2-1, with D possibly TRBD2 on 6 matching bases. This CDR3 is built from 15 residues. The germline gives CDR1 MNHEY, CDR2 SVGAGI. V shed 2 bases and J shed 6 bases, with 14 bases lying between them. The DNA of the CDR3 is TGTGCCAGCAGTTACGGACTACCTGGCAGCAATGAGCAGTTCTTC. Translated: CASSYGLPGSNEQFF.

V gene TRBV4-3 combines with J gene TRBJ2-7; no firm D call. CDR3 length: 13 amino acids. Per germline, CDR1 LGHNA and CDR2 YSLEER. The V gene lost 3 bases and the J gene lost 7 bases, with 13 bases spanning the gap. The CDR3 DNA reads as TGCGCCAGCAGCCATGAGGTCTTTCGGGAGCAGTACTTC. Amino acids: CASSHEVFREQYF.

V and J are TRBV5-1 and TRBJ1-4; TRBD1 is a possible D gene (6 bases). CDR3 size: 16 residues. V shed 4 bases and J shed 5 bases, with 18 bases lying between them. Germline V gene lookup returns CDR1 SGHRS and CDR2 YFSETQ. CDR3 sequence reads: CASSLTLTGPNEKLFF. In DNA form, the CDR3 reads TGCGCCAGCAGCCTAACTCTGACAGGACCGAATGAAAAACTGTTTTTT. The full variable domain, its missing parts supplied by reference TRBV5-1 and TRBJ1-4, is KAGVTQTPRYLIKTRGQQVTLSCSPISGHRSVSWYQQTPGQGLQFLFEYFSETQRNKGNFPGRFSGRQFSNSRSEMNVSTLELGDSALYLCASSLTLTGPNEKLFFGSGTQLSVL.

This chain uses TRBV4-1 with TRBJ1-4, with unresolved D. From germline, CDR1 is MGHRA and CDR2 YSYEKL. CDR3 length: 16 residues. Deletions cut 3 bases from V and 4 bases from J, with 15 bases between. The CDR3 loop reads CASSQYLNTGNEKLFF. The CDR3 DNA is TGCGCCAGCAGCCAGTACCTAAATACGGGTAATGAAAAACTGTTTTTT.

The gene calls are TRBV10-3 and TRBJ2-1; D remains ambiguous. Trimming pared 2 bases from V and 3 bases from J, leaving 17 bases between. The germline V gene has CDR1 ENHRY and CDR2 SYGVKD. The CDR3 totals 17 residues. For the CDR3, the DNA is TGTGCCATCAGTGAGACGCTACCCCTACGTGGCTACAATGAGCAGTTCTTC. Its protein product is CAISETLPLRGYNEQFF.

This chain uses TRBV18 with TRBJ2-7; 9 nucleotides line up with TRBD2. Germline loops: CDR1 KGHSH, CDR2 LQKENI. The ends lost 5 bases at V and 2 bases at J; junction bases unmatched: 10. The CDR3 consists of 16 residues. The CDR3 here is CASSLLTSGTTYEQYF. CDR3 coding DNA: TGTGCCAGCTCATTACTGACTAGCGGAACTACCTACGAGCAGTACTTC.

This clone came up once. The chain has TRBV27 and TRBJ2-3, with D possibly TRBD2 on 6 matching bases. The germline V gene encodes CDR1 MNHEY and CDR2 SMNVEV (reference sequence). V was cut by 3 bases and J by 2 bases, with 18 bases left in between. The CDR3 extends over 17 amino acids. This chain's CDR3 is CASSLARRATDTDTQYF. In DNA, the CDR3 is TGTGCCAGCAGTTTGGCTCGGAGGGCCACAGACACAGATACGCAGTATTTT.

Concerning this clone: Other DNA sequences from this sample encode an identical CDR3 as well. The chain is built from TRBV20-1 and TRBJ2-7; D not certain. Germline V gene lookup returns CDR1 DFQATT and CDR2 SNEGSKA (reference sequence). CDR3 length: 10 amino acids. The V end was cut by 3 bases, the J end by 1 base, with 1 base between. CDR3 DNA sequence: TGCAGTGCTAGGTCCTACGAGCAGTACTTC. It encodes CSARSYEQYF.

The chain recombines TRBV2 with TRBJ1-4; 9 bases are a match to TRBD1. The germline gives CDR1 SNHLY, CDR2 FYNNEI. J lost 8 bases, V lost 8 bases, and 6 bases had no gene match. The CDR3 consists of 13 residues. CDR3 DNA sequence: TGTGCCAGCTATGGGACAGGGAGCGAAAAACTGTTTTTT. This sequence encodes CASYGTGSEKLFF.

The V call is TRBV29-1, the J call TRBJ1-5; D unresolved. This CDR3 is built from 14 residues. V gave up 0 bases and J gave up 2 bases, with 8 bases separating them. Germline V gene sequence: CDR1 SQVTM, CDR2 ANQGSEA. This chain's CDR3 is CSVEDAGGNQPQHF. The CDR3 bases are TGCAGCGTTGAAGACGCGGGTGGCAATCAGCCCCAGCATTTT. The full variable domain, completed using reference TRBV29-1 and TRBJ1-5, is SAVISQKPSRDICQRGTSLTIQCQVDSQVTMMFWYRQQPGQSLTLIATANQGSEATYESGFVIDKFPISRPNLTFSTLTVSNMSPEDSSIYLCSVEDAGGNQPQHFGDGTRLSIL.

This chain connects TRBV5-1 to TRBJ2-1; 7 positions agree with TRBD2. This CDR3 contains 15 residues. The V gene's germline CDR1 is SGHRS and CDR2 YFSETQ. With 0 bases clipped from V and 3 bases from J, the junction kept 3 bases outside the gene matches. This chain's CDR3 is CASSLGSGIYNEQFF. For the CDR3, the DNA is TGCGCCAGCAGCTTGGGAAGCGGGATCTACAATGAGCAGTTCTTC.

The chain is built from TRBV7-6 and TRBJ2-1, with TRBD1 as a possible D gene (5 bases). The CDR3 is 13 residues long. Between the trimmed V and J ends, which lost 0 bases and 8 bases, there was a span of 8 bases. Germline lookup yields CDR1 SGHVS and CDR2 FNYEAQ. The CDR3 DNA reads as TGTGCCAGCAGCTTAGCTCAGGGCTATGAGCAGTTCTTC. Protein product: CASSLAQGYEQFF. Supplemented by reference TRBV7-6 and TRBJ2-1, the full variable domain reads GAGVSQSPRYKVTKRGQDVALRCDPISGHVSLYWYRQALGQGPEFLTYFNYEAQQDKSGLPNDRFSAERPEGSISTLTIQRTEQRDSAMYRCASSLAQGYEQFFGPGTRLTVL.

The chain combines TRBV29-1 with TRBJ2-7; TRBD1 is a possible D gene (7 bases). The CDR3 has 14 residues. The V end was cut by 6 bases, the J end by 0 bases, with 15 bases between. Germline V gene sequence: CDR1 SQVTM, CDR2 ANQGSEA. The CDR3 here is CSVTRQGGSYEQYF. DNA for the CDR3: TGCAGCGTGACTAGACAGGGCGGCTCCTACGAGCAGTACTTC.

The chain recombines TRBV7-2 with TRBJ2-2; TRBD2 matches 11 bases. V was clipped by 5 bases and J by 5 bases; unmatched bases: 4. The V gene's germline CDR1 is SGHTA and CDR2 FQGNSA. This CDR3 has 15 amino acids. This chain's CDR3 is CASSKLAGVTGELFF. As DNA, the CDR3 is TGTGCCAGCAGCAAACTAGCGGGAGTAACCGGGGAGCTGTTTTTT.

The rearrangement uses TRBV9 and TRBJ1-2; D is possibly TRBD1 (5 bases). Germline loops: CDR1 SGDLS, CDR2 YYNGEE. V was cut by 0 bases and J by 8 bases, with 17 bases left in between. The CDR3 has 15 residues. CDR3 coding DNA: TGTGCCAGCAGCGTAGGAACGGGACCCGCTGCCGGCTACACCTTC. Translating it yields CASSVGTGPAAGYTF.

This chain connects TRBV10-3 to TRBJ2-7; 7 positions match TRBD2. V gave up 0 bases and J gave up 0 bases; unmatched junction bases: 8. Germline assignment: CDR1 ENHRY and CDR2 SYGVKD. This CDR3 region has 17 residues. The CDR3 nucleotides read TGTGCCATCAGTGAGTCGCGGGCGGGAGTCCCCTCCTACGAGCAGTACTTC. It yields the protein CAISESRAGVPSYEQYF.

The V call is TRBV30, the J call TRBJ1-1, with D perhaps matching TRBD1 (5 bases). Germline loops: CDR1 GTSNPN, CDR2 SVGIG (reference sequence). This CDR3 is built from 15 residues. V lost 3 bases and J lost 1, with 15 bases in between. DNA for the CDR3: TGTGCCTGGAGGGGGAGGGGACGGCCGAACACTGAAGCTTTCTTT. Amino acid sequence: CAWRGRGRPNTEAFF.

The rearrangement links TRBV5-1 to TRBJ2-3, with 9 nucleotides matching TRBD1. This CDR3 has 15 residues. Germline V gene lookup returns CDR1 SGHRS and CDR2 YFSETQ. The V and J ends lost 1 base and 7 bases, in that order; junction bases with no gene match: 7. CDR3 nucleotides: TGCGCCAGCAGCTTGTATCCGGGACAGGGATATACGCAGTATTTT. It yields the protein CASSLYPGQGYTQYF.

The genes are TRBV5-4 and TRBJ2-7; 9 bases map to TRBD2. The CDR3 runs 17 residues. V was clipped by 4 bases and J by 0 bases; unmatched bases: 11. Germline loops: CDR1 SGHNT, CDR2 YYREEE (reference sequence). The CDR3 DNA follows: TGTGCCAGCAGCCCTGGGACTAGCAGGGCGAGCTCCTACGAGCAGTACTTC. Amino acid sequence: CASSPGTSRASSYEQYF. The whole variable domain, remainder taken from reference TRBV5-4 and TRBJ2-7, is ETGVTQSPTHLIKTRGQQVTLRCSSQSGHNTVSWYQQALGQGPQFIFQYYREEENGRGNFPPRFSGLQFPNYSSELNVNALELDDSALYLCASSPGTSRASSYEQYFGPGTRLTVT.

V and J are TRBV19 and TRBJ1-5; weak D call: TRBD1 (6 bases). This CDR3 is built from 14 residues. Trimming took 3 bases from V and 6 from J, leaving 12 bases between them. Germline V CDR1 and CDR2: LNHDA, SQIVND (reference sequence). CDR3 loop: CASSIRPGVQPQHF. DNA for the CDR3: TGTGCCAGTAGTATTCGGCCAGGGGTTCAGCCCCAGCATTTT.

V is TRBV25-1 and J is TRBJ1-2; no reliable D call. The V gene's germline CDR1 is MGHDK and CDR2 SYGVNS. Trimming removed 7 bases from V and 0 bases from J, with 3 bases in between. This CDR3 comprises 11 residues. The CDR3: CASTSNYGYTF. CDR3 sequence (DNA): TGTGCCAGCACTTCTAACTATGGCTACACCTTC.

The CDR3 is CASSLVIGLATANYGYTF. CDR3 DNA sequence: TGTGCCAGCAGCTTAGTAATAGGACTCGCGACAGCTAACTATGGCTACACCTTC. This rearrangement joins TRBV7-9 to TRBJ1-2, with D possibly matching TRBD1 (5 bases). This CDR3 contains 18 residues. With 1 base removed from V and 0 bases from J, the gap between germline ends came to 18 bases. The V gene's germline CDR1 is SEHNR and CDR2 FQNEAQ (reference sequence). Full variable domain (missing parts from reference TRBV7-9 and TRBJ1-2): DTGVSQNPRHKITKRGQNVTFRCDPISEHNRLYWYRQTLGQGPEFLTYFQNEAQLEKSRLLSDRFSAERPKGSFSTLEIQRTEQGDSAMYLCASSLVIGLATANYGYTFGSGTRLTVV.

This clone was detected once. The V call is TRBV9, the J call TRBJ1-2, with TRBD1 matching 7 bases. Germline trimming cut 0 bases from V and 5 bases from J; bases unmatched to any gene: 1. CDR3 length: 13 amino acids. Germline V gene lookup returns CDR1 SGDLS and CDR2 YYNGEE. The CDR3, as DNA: TGTGCCAGCAGCGTAGCGACAGGGTATGGCTACACCTTC. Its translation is CASSVATGYGYTF.

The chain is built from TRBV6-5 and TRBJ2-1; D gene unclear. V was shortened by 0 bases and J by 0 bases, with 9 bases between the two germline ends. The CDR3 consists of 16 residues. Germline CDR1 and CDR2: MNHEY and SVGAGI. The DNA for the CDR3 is TGTGCCAGCAGTTACTCTAGTGGAAGCTCCTACAATGAGCAGTTCTTC. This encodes CASSYSSGSSYNEQFF.

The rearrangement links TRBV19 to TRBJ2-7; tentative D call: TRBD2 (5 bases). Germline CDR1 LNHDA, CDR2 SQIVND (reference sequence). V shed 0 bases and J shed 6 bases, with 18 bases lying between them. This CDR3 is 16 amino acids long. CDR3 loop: CASSIDRLARRSEQYF. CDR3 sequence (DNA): TGTGCCAGTAGTATAGATCGCCTAGCTAGGCGGAGCGAGCAGTACTTC.

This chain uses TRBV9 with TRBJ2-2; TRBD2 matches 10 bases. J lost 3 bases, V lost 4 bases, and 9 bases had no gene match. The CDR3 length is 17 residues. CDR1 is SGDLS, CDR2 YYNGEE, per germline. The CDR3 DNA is TGTGCCAGCAGCTTCATTTTCGGGACTAGCGACACCGGGGAGCTGTTTTTT. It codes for CASSFIFGTSDTGELFF. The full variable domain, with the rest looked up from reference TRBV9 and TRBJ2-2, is DSGVTQTPKHLITATGQRVTLRCSPRSGDLSVYWYQQSLDQGLQFLIQYYNGEERAKGNILERFSAQQFPDLHSELNLSSLELGDSALYFCASSFIFGTSDTGELFFGEGSRLTVL.